This T cell receptor (beta chain) was identified during a study of blood T cell repertoires in COVID-19. Study summary: Donors in the United States, Italy and Spain gave samples during acute or convalescent COVID-19.

V lost 3 bases to trimming and J lost 4 bases, with 10 bases between them. Germline V lookup: CDR1 SNHLY, CDR2 FYNNEI. CDR3 length equals 14 residues. This table comes from immunoSEQ multiplex PCR, and its TCRdb copy is limited to in-frame clones, with some not included. The sample records approximately 20,000 clones, approximately 81% being singletons. The source is a human donor with active COVID-19. The donor label of this sample is uncertain. The chain uses TRBV2 and TRBJ1-5; no firm D call. The sample consisted of peripheral blood. The CDR3 loop is CASSDRQANQPQHF. For the CDR3, the DNA is TGTGCCAGCAGTGACCGGCAGGCAAATCAGCCCCAGCATTTT.